What follows describes a single TCR beta chain. Its antigen is currently unknown. Primers for the PCR totalled 60 Vbeta and 13 Jbeta. Original processing methods: The authors later counted some 76 million unique TCR beta chains, roughly 11 million of them shared. The repertoire was sequenced with immunoSEQ multiplex PCR; TCRdb's copy has only in-frame clones and lacks some. V and J calls and clone size are those listed in that table; D and trimming were worked out from the DNA. The sample consists of approximately 140,000 clones, about 83% of them appearing once. This entry belongs to a study of cytomegalovirus exposure and HLA in healthy donors. Study-wide points: CMV serostatus was the only recorded immune exposure for donors. The study designated about 160 TCR beta chains cytomegalovirus-associated.

Germline V gene sequence: CDR1 SNHLY, CDR2 FYNNEI. This CDR3 has 15 residues. V lost 1 base and J lost 4; bases outside the gene matches: 4. V gene TRBV2 combines with J gene TRBJ1-5; the match to TRBD1 covers 7 bases. The sequenced sample was PBMCs. The sequence came from a girl aged 2 to 9 in good health and CMV-seronegative. CDR3 loop: CASSEEGQDNQPQHF. CDR3 DNA: TGTGCCAGCAGTGAAGAAGGACAGGATAATCAGCCCCAGCATTTT.